This passage covers 17 T cell receptor beta chains from one sample sequenced in a study of OX40 agonist ivuxolimab in advanced cancers. Profiling relied on immunoSEQ multiplex PCR, and the TCRdb table lists in-frame clones only, not all of them. This sample has around 70,000 clones, with roughly 85% found just once. The sequences come from CD4+ or CD8+ T cells sorted from blood, collected in a trial of the OX40 agonist ivuxolimab. These receptors were taken from an adult with an advanced solid tumor such as melanoma, head and neck, liver or kidney cancer.

V usage is TRBV19 and J usage is TRBJ1-2, with TRBD1 as a possible D gene (6 bases). V lost 4 bases to trimming and J lost 2 bases, with 11 bases between them. The CDR3 runs to 14 residues. Germline V gene lookup returns CDR1 LNHDA and CDR2 SQIVND (reference sequence). The CDR3 DNA is TGTGCCAGTAGTAGGCAGGGGATGAACTATGGCTACACCTTC. Translation gives CASSRQGMNYGYTF.

The chain links TRBV7-2 to TRBJ2-1, with D hard to call. Trimming removed 0 bases at V and 0 bases at J, with 6 bases between. CDR1 SGHTA and CDR2 FQGNSA come from the germline V gene. The CDR3 has 15 residues. The chain's CDR3 is CASSLASSSYNEQFF. The CDR3 coding sequence is TGTGCCAGCAGCTTAGCTTCGAGCTCCTACAATGAGCAGTTCTTC.

The rearrangement joins TRBV28 to TRBJ1-2, with D perhaps matching TRBD1 (5 bases). Between the trimmed V and J ends, which lost 2 bases and 7 bases, there was a span of 14 bases. Germline-derived CDR1 and CDR2 are MDHEN and SYDVKM. The CDR3 has 14 residues. The CDR3 coding sequence is TGTGCCAGCAGTTTAGTTCAGGGATGGAGTGGCTACACCTTC. Its protein product is CASSLVQGWSGYTF.

The chain links TRBV5-4 to TRBJ2-3; TRBD1 or TRBD2 may be the D gene (5 bases each). The germline V and J ends were trimmed by 4 bases and 2 bases, with 14 bases remaining between them. Germline V gene sequence: CDR1 SGHNT, CDR2 YYREEE (reference sequence). The CDR3 runs to 15 residues. The CDR3 is CASSLRDGTTDTQYF. The CDR3 DNA reads TGTGCCAGCAGCCTACGGGACGGCACCACAGATACGCAGTATTTT.

This chain uses TRBV5-1 with TRBJ1-1, with D possibly TRBD1 on 6 matching bases. V dropped 1 base and J dropped 1 base, with 8 bases sitting between them. CDR1 is SGHRS and CDR2 is YFSETQ in the germline V gene. The CDR3 has 14 amino acids. The CDR3 spells CASSLRGQNTEAFF. DNA for the CDR3: TGCGCCAGCAGCTTGCGGGGACAGAACACTGAAGCTTTCTTT.

J is TRBJ1-4 and V is TRBV2; weak D call: TRBD1 (6 bases). This CDR3 has 14 residues. CDR1 and CDR2 from the germline V gene are SNHLY and FYNNEI. The V gene lost 4 bases and the J gene lost 8 bases, with 14 bases spanning the gap. The CDR3 DNA reads as TGTGCCAGCAGTGTAGGCAGAGGGGGGGAAAAACTGTTTTTT. As protein: CASSVGRGGEKLFF. The full variable domain, completed using reference TRBV2 and TRBJ1-4, is EPEVTQTPSHQVTQMGQEVILRCVPISNHLYFYWYRQILGQKVEFLVSFYNNEISEKSEIFDDQFSVERPDGSNFTLKIRSTKLEDSAMYFCASSVGRGGEKLFFGSGTQLSVL.

This chain links TRBV4-1 with TRBJ2-7, with 11 bases aligning to TRBD1. The CDR3 length is 18 residues. Unmatched junction bases numbered 18, after V lost 7 bases and J lost 4 bases. CDR1 MGHRA and CDR2 YSYEKL come from the germline V gene. CDR3 sequence reads: CASIPPSHGQGASYEQYV. The CDR3 bases are TGCGCCAGCATCCCACCGAGCCACGGACAGGGGGCCTCATACGAGCAGTACGTC.

The chain carries TRBV7-8 and TRBJ2-7, with 10 nucleotides matching TRBD2. The junction had 2 bases not matched to a gene; V was cut back by 5 bases and J by 4 bases. This CDR3 comprises 13 residues. Germline loops: CDR1 SGHVS, CDR2 FQNEAQ. DNA for the CDR3: TGTGCCAGCAGCCTTAGCGGGAGGTACGAGCAGTACTTC. Residues: CASSLSGRYEQYF. The whole variable domain, filled in from reference TRBV7-8 and TRBJ2-7, reads GAGVSQSPRYKVAKRGQDVALRCDPISGHVSLFWYQQALGQGPEFLTYFQNEAQLDKSGLPSDRFFAERPEGSVSTLKIQRTQQEDSAVYLCASSLSGRYEQYFGPGTRLTVT.

This clone was picked up one time. This chain connects TRBV5-4 to TRBJ2-3; 13 nucleotides agree with TRBD2. Trimming took 3 bases from V and 2 from J; bases not matched to a gene: 6. The germline V gene has CDR1 SGHNT and CDR2 YYREEE (reference sequence). The CDR3 consists of 17 residues. CDR3 DNA sequence: TGTGCCAGCAGCTGGACTAGCGGGGGACCTAACACAGATACGCAGTATTTT. Protein: CASSWTSGGPNTDTQYF.

This chain links TRBV2 with TRBJ1-1; D is uncertain. The CDR3 is made up of 13 amino acids. The ends were cut back, 3 bases at V and 11 bases at J, with 16 bases in the middle. Germline V gene data show CDR1 as SNHLY and CDR2 as FYNNEI. This CDR3 is CASSDRVGRSAFF. The DNA of the CDR3 is TGTGCCAGCAGTGATAGGGTTGGTAGAAGCGCTTTCTTT. The variable domain in full, with the rest retrieved from reference TRBV2 and TRBJ1-1, is EPEVTQTPSHQVTQMGQEVILRCVPISNHLYFYWYRQILGQKVEFLVSFYNNEISEKSEIFDDQFSVERPDGSNFTLKIRSTKLEDSAMYFCASSDRVGRSAFFGQGTRLTVV.

This clone occurred once. The rearrangement links TRBV5-1 to TRBJ2-1; 7 bases match TRBD1. CDR3 length: 14 amino acids. CDR1 is SGHRS, CDR2 YFSETQ, per germline. V shed 0 bases, J shed 4 bases, and the junction held 1 base outside the gene matches. The CDR3 loop is CASSLETGYNEQFF. The CDR3 nucleotides are TGCGCCAGCAGCTTGGAGACAGGGTACAATGAGCAGTTCTTC.

This clone was picked up a small number of times. This chain uses TRBV21-1 with TRBJ2-2; the listed D gene, TRBD1, was not tested against the DNA. TRBV21-1 is a pseudogene locus. The CDR3 covers 13 residues. Here the CDR3 reads CASSNEGAGELFF. CDR3 coding DNA: TGTGCCAGCAGCAATGAAGGGGCCGGGGAGCTGTTTTTT.

J is TRBJ1-6 and V is TRBV6-5; D gene uncertain. There are 16 residues in the CDR3. Germline CDR1 is MNHEY and CDR2 is SVGAGI. Deletions cut 0 bases from V and 6 bases from J, with 12 bases between. This CDR3 is CASSYSAGSSNSPLHF. CDR3 bases: TGTGCCAGCAGTTACTCGGCCGGGAGCAGTAATTCACCCCTCCACTTT.

This chain uses TRBV4-1 with TRBJ2-5; TRBD2 matches 11 bases. The CDR3 runs to 18 residues. After removal of 2 bases from V and 4 bases from J, the junction contained 12 bases not matched to a gene. The germline gives CDR1 MGHRA, CDR2 YSYEKL. DNA for the CDR3: TGCGCCAGCAGCCAACCTTTTCTTAGCGGGAGGGCCTTAGAGACCCAGTACTTC. Its protein product is CASSQPFLSGRALETQYF.

This chain uses TRBV6-1 with TRBJ1-5; no reliable D call. V shed 7 bases and J shed 0 bases, with 10 bases lying between them. The CDR3 spans 14 residues. CDR1 MNHNS and CDR2 SASEGT come from the germline V gene. The CDR3 loop is CASIPTNSNQPQHF. In DNA, the CDR3 is TGTGCCAGCATTCCGACGAATAGCAATCAGCCCCAGCATTTT.

The V call is TRBV2, the J call TRBJ2-1; D might be TRBD1 (6 bases). Germline V gene data show CDR1 as SNHLY and CDR2 as FYNNEI. The V and J ends lost 6 bases and 7 bases respectively, with 16 bases between them. The CDR3 contains 14 residues. In DNA, the CDR3 is TGTGCCAGCAGGACGGACAGCGCTATGAATGAGCAGTTCTTC. Protein sequence: CASRTDSAMNEQFF.

The chain is built from TRBV7-6 and TRBJ2-2, with 7 bases identical to TRBD2. V was pared by 1 base and J by 7 bases, with 3 bases of the junction left unmatched. The CDR3 sequence is 14 residues long. The V gene's germline CDR1 is SGHVS and CDR2 FNYEAQ. The CDR3 DNA follows: TGTGCCAGCAGCTTAGTATTAGCGGGCGGGGAGCTGTTTTTT. It specifies CASSLVLAGGELFF.